The 2 T cell receptor beta chains presented below share a single source sample, sequenced in a study of glioma-infiltrating T cells after dendritic cell vaccination. Here immunoSEQ multiplex PCR was the method, and the copy in TCRdb shows in-frame clones only, minus some. Of 100,000 to 120,000 clones in the sample, 90% were seen once. Time point: after dendritic cell vaccination, including at tumor progression/relapse. Specimen: blood, collected after dendritic cell vaccination. The receptors were sampled from a human donor with glioblastoma.

This clone appeared a single time. This chain links TRBV5-6 with TRBJ1-2, with D maybe TRBD1 (5 bases). This CDR3 is built from 15 residues. Germline V gene data show CDR1 as SGHDT and CDR2 as YYEEEE. Trimming took 4 bases from V and 4 from J, leaving 17 bases between them. The CDR3 bases are TGTGCCAGCAGCCCGCGGAGCGGGGACGGCTATGGCTACACCTTC. Translated, it gives CASSPRSGDGYGYTF. Using reference TRBV5-6 and TRBJ1-2 for the parts outside the CDR3, the full variable domain is DAGVTQSPTHLIKTRGQQVTLRCSPKSGHDTVSWYQQALGQGPQFIFQYYEEEERQRGNFPDRFSGHQFPNYSSELNVNALLLGDSALYLCASSPRSGDGYGYTFGSGTRLTVV.

V and J are TRBV19 and TRBJ1-4, with D hard to call. Germline V CDR1 and CDR2: LNHDA, SQIVND (reference sequence). Between the trimmed V and J ends, which lost 8 bases and 7 bases, there was a span of 11 bases. CDR3 length equals 12 residues. The CDR3 loop reads CASRRLGEKLFF. CDR3 nucleotide sequence: TGTGCCAGTCGGAGGCTGGGTGAAAAACTGTTTTTT. The full variable domain, completed using reference TRBV19 and TRBJ1-4, is DGGITQSPKYLFRKEGQNVTLSCEQNLNHDAMYWYRQDPGQGLRLIYYSQIVNDFQKGDIAEGYSVSREKKESFPLTVTSAQKNPTAFYLCASRRLGEKLFFGSGTQLSVL.